The 21 T cell receptor beta chains below were found in one sample sequenced in a study of T cells in Graves' hyperthyroidism and ophthalmopathy. There were TCR beta CDR3 regions amplified from RNA transcripts. First-round RT-PCR with HTBI primers amplified the TCR CDR3 region. TCRdb re-derived calls from the multiplex PCR reads in MiXCR, one entry per CDR3 protein. The sample comprises hundreds of thousands of distinct CDR3 sequences, less than 15% of which are singletons, and 10% rests with the top ten. Source material: blood. The receptors derive from a young woman with Graves' hyperthyroidism.

For the CDR3, the DNA is TGCAGTGCTAGAGATCTCCATGCTGGACAGGGGGTGGCAGATACGCAGTATTTT. The encoded protein is CSARDLHAGQGVADTQYF. The chain carries TRBV20-1 and TRBJ2-3, with 10 bases identical to TRBD1. Per germline, CDR1 DFQATT and CDR2 SNEGSKA (reference sequence). Trimming took 0 bases from V and 4 from J; bases not matched to a gene: 13. This CDR3 comprises 18 residues.

A few counts support this clonotype. The rearrangement links TRBV6-5 to TRBJ2-7, with a weak D call TRBD1 (6 bases). The CDR3 covers 16 residues. Germline V lookup: CDR1 MNHEY, CDR2 SVGAGI. V lost 0 bases and J lost 6, with 18 bases in between. CDR3 in amino acids: CASSYSPGTVQGEQYF. CDR3 in DNA: TGTGCCAGCAGTTACTCCCCCGGGACCGTACAGGGCGAGCAGTACTTC.

This clonotype was detected ten times or more. The V and J genes are TRBV4-1 and TRBJ2-1, with 7 bases lining up with TRBD1. Germline loops: CDR1 MGHRA, CDR2 YSYEKL. Germline trimming cut 7 bases from V and 5 bases from J; bases unmatched to any gene: 5. The CDR3 loop spans 13 amino acids. CDR3 amino acids: CASTRQGDNEQFF. As DNA, the CDR3 is TGCGCCAGCACAAGACAGGGAGACAATGAGCAGTTCTTC.

The sample holds a few counts of this clonotype. The CDR3 sequence is CAWSPDLNTLRGYTF. The CDR3 bases are TGTGCCTGGAGCCCTGATCTAAATACGCTACGGGGCTACACCTTC. The rearrangement uses TRBV30 and TRBJ1-2; D unresolved. Germline-derived CDR1 and CDR2 are GTSNPN and SVGIG (reference sequence). The ends were cut back, 3 bases at V and 8 bases at J, with 22 bases in the middle. The CDR3 runs to 15 residues.

The table lists this clonotype with many counts. The chain uses TRBV2 and TRBJ2-1; 7 positions match TRBD1. The CDR3 is 12 amino acids. From germline, CDR1 is SNHLY and CDR2 FYNNEI. The V segment lost 6 bases and the J segment 10 bases; nucleotides outside the gene matches: 6. The CDR3 region has the DNA TGTGCCAGCAGGTTCGGGACAGCCGAGCAGTTCTTC. It translates to CASRFGTAEQFF. Using reference TRBV2 and TRBJ2-1 for the parts outside the CDR3, the full variable domain is EPEVTQTPSHQVTQMGQEVILRCVPISNHLYFYWYRQILGQKVEFLVSFYNNEISEKSEIFDDQFSVERPDGSNFTLKIRSTKLEDSAMYFCASRFGTAEQFFGPGTRLTVL.

The chain carries TRBV11-1 and TRBJ1-2, with TRBD1 matching over 9 bases. V was clipped by 3 bases and J by 3 bases; unmatched bases: 2. The CDR3 has 14 amino acids. Germline CDR1 and CDR2: SGHAT and FQDESV (reference sequence). The DNA of the CDR3 is TGTGCCAGCAGCTTTGGACAGGGGCACTATGGCTACACCTTC. Translated: CASSFGQGHYGYTF.

The chain uses TRBV7-9 and TRBJ2-3; TRBD1 aligns across 8 bases. V lost 5 bases and J lost 0; bases outside the gene matches: 13. Germline-derived CDR1 and CDR2 are SEHNR and FQNEAQ (reference sequence). The CDR3 length is 18 residues. The CDR3 sequence is CASSQSSTGDSSTDTQYF. DNA for the CDR3: TGTGCCAGCAGCCAATCTTCGACAGGGGACTCTAGCACAGATACGCAGTATTTT. The variable domain in full, completed from reference TRBV7-9 and TRBJ2-3, reads DTGVSQNPRHKITKRGQNVTFRCDPISEHNRLYWYRQTLGQGPEFLTYFQNEAQLEKSRLLSDRFSAERPKGSFSTLEIQRTEQGDSAMYLCASSQSSTGDSSTDTQYFGPGTRLTVL.

This clonotype was seen many times. J is TRBJ2-1 and V is TRBV28; perhaps TRBD2 as D (5 bases). CDR3 length: 18 amino acids. Germline values: CDR1 MDHEN, CDR2 SYDVKM. With 9 bases removed from V and 5 bases from J, the gap between germline ends came to 29 bases. For the CDR3, the DNA is TGTGCCAGTCCGCCCCGGGGTCCGGGATCTAGACCAAACAATGAGCAGTTCTTC. Translating it yields CASPPRGPGSRPNNEQFF.

This clonotype was seen many times. This rearrangement joins TRBV7-2 to TRBJ2-3, with a tentative D call TRBD1 (6 bases). The CDR3 covers 16 residues. Trimming removed 1 base from V and 1 base from J, with 12 bases in between. Looked up from germline, CDR1 is SGHTA and CDR2 is FQGNSA. The CDR3 loop reads CASSLGGGYRTDTQYF. The CDR3 DNA reads as TGTGCCAGCAGCTTAGGTGGGGGCTACCGCACAGATACGCAGTATTTT.

J is TRBJ2-1 and V is TRBV25-1; D is unclear. Germline V CDR1 and CDR2: MGHDK, SYGVNS. V dropped 4 bases and J dropped 4 bases, with 5 bases sitting between them. CDR3 length equals 12 residues. CDR3 protein: CASSVVYNEQFF. The CDR3 DNA reads as TGTGCCAGCAGTGTGGTGTACAATGAGCAGTTCTTC.

This clonotype was seen ten or more times. The chain joins TRBV27 to TRBJ1-5, with D perhaps TRBD1 (5 bases). There are 13 residues in the CDR3. Germline CDR1 reads MNHEY; CDR2 reads SMNVEV (reference sequence). V lost 4 bases, J lost 7 bases, and 11 bases lay in between. The CDR3 sequence: CASSSGNSQPQHF. Here the CDR3 DNA reads TGTGCCAGCAGTTCAGGGAACAGCCAGCCCCAGCATTTT.

This clonotype was counted many times. The chain couples TRBV6-1 to TRBJ2-1; no clear D gene. Germline values: CDR1 MNHNS, CDR2 SASEGT. Trimming removed 4 bases at V and 0 bases at J, with 7 bases between. This CDR3 comprises 14 residues. The CDR3 is CASSGPSSYNEQFF. In DNA, the CDR3 is TGTGCCAGCAGTGGACCCAGCTCCTACAATGAGCAGTTCTTC.

This clonotype has ten or more counts. The V and J genes are TRBV2 and TRBJ2-1; 8 bases match TRBD1. CDR3 length: 15 amino acids. The germline V gene has CDR1 SNHLY and CDR2 FYNNEI. The trim removed 7 bases at V and 4 bases at J, leaving 9 bases unmatched. Here the CDR3 DNA reads TGTGCCAGCACCGAGGGTACAGGGGGATACAATGAGCAGTTCTTC. Protein: CASTEGTGGYNEQFF.

This clonotype was picked up many times. The chain links TRBV20-1 to TRBJ2-1; the D gene is possibly TRBD2 (5 bases). Trimming left V 1 base short and J 4 bases short, with 14 bases between. Germline-derived CDR1 and CDR2 are DFQATT and SNEGSKA (reference sequence). CDR3 length: 15 residues. CDR3 DNA sequence: TGCAGTGCTAGAGCGGGCACCCGGGATTACAATGAGCAGTTCTTC. The encoded protein is CSARAGTRDYNEQFF.

This clonotype was seen more than once but under ten times. The V and J genes are TRBV5-6 and TRBJ1-5; D gene unclear. There are 13 residues in the CDR3. V lost 3 bases to trimming and J lost 5 bases, with 9 bases between them. CDR1 and CDR2 from the germline V gene are SGHDT and YYEEEE. CDR3 DNA: TGTGCCAGCAGCTATGGACCACATCAGCCCCAGCATTTT. It specifies CASSYGPHQPQHF.

The V call is TRBV6-2 or TRBV6-3, the J call TRBJ2-1; tentative D call: TRBD2 (6 bases). The V end was cut by 4 bases, the J end by 3 bases, with 13 bases between. Germline-derived CDR1 and CDR2 are MNHEY and SVGEGT. The CDR3 is 15 residues long. The CDR3 coding sequence is TGTGCCAGCAGTTTATTGGGGACTGGCTACAATGAGCAGTTCTTC. This encodes CASSLLGTGYNEQFF.

The chain recombines TRBV9 with TRBJ2-6; D possibly corresponds to TRBD2 (6 bases). The CDR3 extends over 16 amino acids. Deletions cut 4 bases from V and 6 bases from J, with 17 bases between. Germline loops: CDR1 SGDLS, CDR2 YYNGEE. CDR3 sequence reads: CASSPSGLRVANVLTF. The CDR3 nucleotides read TGTGCCAGCAGCCCCTCGGGACTCCGCGTGGCCAACGTCCTGACTTTC.

Ten or more counts support this clonotype. V gene TRBV12-3 or TRBV12-4 combines with J gene TRBJ2-3; unclear D gene. V lost 6 bases to trimming and J lost 4 bases, with 11 bases between them. CDR3 length: 13 amino acids. As DNA, the CDR3 is TGTGCCAGCAGCCGATCTCCCCCAGATACGCAGTATTTT. Translating gives CASSRSPPDTQYF.

The rearrangement links TRBV27 to TRBJ2-2; 13 positions match TRBD2. The germline gives CDR1 MNHEY, CDR2 SMNVEV (reference sequence). The CDR3 totals 16 residues. V lost 3 bases and J lost 6; bases outside the gene matches: 4. The CDR3 region has the DNA TGTGCCAGCAGTTTTCTACTAGCGGGAGGGGCCGGGGAGCTGTTTTTT. This sequence encodes CASSFLLAGGAGELFF.

The genes are TRBV13 and TRBJ2-4; 7 nucleotides match TRBD1. CDR1 is PRHDT and CDR2 is FYEKMQ in the germline V gene (reference sequence). V trimming: 4 bases; J trimming: 0 bases; junction bases outside the gene matches: 6. This CDR3 spans 16 amino acids. In DNA, the CDR3 is TGTGCCAGCAGCTATACAGGGGCGCTAGCCAAAAACATTCAGTACTTC. This translates into CASSYTGALAKNIQYF.

CDR3 protein: CASRGQGSRGAHTEAFF. CDR3 coding DNA: TGTGCCAGCAGGGGGCAAGGGTCGAGGGGAGCTCACACTGAAGCTTTCTTT. The V call is TRBV7-9, the J call TRBJ1-1, with D maybe TRBD1 (5 bases). CDR3 size: 17 residues. Trimming took off 6 bases at V and 3 bases at J, with 23 bases between the two ends. CDR1 and CDR2 (germline): SEHNR, FQNEAQ (reference sequence).